Presented here are 21 T cell receptor beta chains from one specimen sequenced in a study of early T cells in non-severe SARS-CoV-2 infection. MiXCR, applied by TCRdb to the 5' RACE reads, yields one record per CDR3 protein. The sample comprises approximately 49,000 distinct CDR3 sequences, 10% to 15% of which are singletons, and 7.5% to 9.5% rests with the top ten. The sequenced material came from whole blood. The receptors originated from an adult who was a healthcare worker with PCR-confirmed SARS-CoV-2 infection or an uninfected control (not recorded which).

This clonotype came up many times. The DNA of the CDR3 is TGTGCCAGCAGCTCTCGACAGCTCTCTGGAAACACCATATATTTT. It yields the protein CASSSRQLSGNTIYF. The chain carries TRBV7-8 and TRBJ1-3; D might be TRBD1 (5 bases). CDR3 size: 15 residues. Germline CDR1 reads SGHVS; CDR2 reads FQNEAQ. The V end was cut by 4 bases, the J end by 0 bases, with 10 bases between.

This clonotype showed up many times. The rearrangement uses TRBV7-3 and TRBJ2-7; 8 bases agree with TRBD2. V was clipped by 4 bases and J by 1 base; unmatched bases: 6. The CDR3 extends over 15 amino acids. The germline V gene has CDR1 SGHTA and CDR2 FQGTGA. The CDR3 loop reads CASSSLAGLSYEQYF. CDR3 DNA sequence: TGTGCCAGCAGCTCCTTAGCGGGGCTATCCTACGAGCAGTACTTC.

The sample holds a few counts of this clonotype. The chain has TRBV30 and TRBJ2-2; 7 bases are shared with TRBD2. CDR1 and CDR2 (germline): GTSNPN, SVGIG (reference sequence). V was pared by 0 bases and J by 0 bases, with 7 bases of the junction left unmatched. The CDR3 is made up of 17 amino acids. For the CDR3, the DNA is TGTGCCTGGAGTGTGGGAGGGGCCCTCTCGAACACCGGGGAGCTGTTTTTT. This gives the protein CAWSVGGALSNTGELFF.

The CDR3: CSVGSNYGYTF. The CDR3 coding sequence is TGCAGCGTCGGATCTAACTATGGCTACACCTTC. V and J are TRBV29-1 and TRBJ1-2; no firm D call. This CDR3 spans 11 amino acids. Germline V lookup: CDR1 SQVTM, CDR2 ANQGSEA. The germline V and J ends were trimmed by 6 bases and 0 bases, with 5 bases remaining between them.

The gene calls are TRBV29-1 and TRBJ2-7, with 9 bases aligning to TRBD1. Germline CDR1 and CDR2: SQVTM and ANQGSEA. The CDR3 length is 14 residues. Losses at the gene ends were 6 bases for V and 0 bases for J; bases not matched to a gene: 6. The CDR3 protein is CSVRGTGSSYEQYF. CDR3 nucleotides: TGCAGCGTGAGGGGGACAGGGAGCTCCTACGAGCAGTACTTC.

The J gene is TRBJ2-5, the V gene TRBV7-2; possible D gene TRBD1, 6 bases. This CDR3 contains 13 residues. CDR1 is SGHTA and CDR2 is FQGNSA in the germline V gene. V shed 5 bases and J shed 2 bases, with 9 bases lying between them. Here the CDR3 DNA reads TGTGCCAGCAGCCCAGACAGGCAAGAGACCCAGTACTTC. Residues: CASSPDRQETQYF.

The chain carries TRBV20-1 and TRBJ2-2; the D gene is possibly TRBD2 (6 bases). V was cut by 0 bases and J by 6 bases, with 8 bases left in between. This CDR3 spans 13 amino acids. Germline assignment: CDR1 DFQATT and CDR2 SNEGSKA (reference sequence). CDR3 in DNA: TGCAGTGCTAGAGACGGGAGAGCCGGGGAGCTGTTTTTT. Protein: CSARDGRAGELFF.

The chain uses TRBV6-2 or TRBV6-3 and TRBJ2-1; D ambiguous. This CDR3 is 15 amino acids long. V was clipped by 7 bases and J by 0 bases, with 13 bases between them. Germline V lookup: CDR1 MNHEY, CDR2 SVGEGT. The CDR3 here is CASMQFSSSYNEQFF. CDR3 coding DNA: TGTGCCAGCATGCAGTTTTCTAGCTCCTACAATGAGCAGTTCTTC.

Details on this clonotype: This may be a read error, as it is one base from a much larger clone. This chain uses TRBV20-1 with TRBJ2-3; 10 bases are a match to TRBD2. This CDR3 is built from 18 residues. Looked up from germline, CDR1 is DFQATT and CDR2 is SNEGSKA (reference sequence). The CDR3 sequence: CSARASGSVGPLTDTQCF. CDR3 bases: TGCAGTGCTAGGGCTAGCGGGAGTGTGGGGCCTCTCACAGATACGCAGTGTTTT.

This clonotype appeared many times. The genes are TRBV10-3 and TRBJ2-3; perhaps TRBD2 as D (6 bases). The V and J ends lost 4 bases and 1 base respectively, with 12 bases between them. This CDR3 spans 15 amino acids. Germline-derived CDR1 and CDR2 are ENHRY and SYGVKD. The CDR3 sequence: CAISVGGGGTDTQYF. The CDR3 DNA follows: TGTGCCATCAGTGTGGGCGGAGGGGGCACAGATACGCAGTATTTT.

This clonotype has a single count. The chain links TRBV27 to TRBJ1-4, with unresolved D. The germline gives CDR1 MNHEY, CDR2 SMNVEV (reference sequence). The CDR3 contains 12 residues. The ends were cut back, 5 bases at V and 5 bases at J, with 6 bases in the middle. The CDR3 region is CASSRPNEKLFF. The CDR3 DNA follows: TGTGCCAGCAGTCGACCAAATGAAAAACTGTTTTTT.

Many counts were recorded for this clonotype. This chain connects TRBV5-1 to TRBJ2-5, with D perhaps TRBD1 or TRBD2 (6 bases each). The ends were cut back, 0 bases at V and 5 bases at J, with 14 bases in the middle. Germline values: CDR1 SGHRS, CDR2 YFSETQ. The CDR3 contains 15 residues. The chain's CDR3 is CASSLATGAGETQYF. The CDR3, as DNA: TGCGCCAGCAGCTTGGCCACGGGGGCAGGGGAGACCCAGTACTTC.

This clonotype was seen repeatedly, ten times or more. The chain links TRBV12-3 or TRBV12-4 to TRBJ1-1; no firm D call. V lost 4 bases and J 6 bases, leaving 6 bases between the germline ends. The CDR3 has 11 amino acids. CDR3 region: CASSYVSEAFF. CDR3 coding DNA: TGTGCCAGCAGTTACGTATCTGAAGCTTTCTTT.

This clonotype has only a few counts. This chain connects TRBV29-1 to TRBJ2-7; D is unclear. The germline V and J ends were trimmed by 4 bases and 3 bases, with 4 bases remaining between them. The CDR3 sequence is 10 residues long. Germline CDR1 is SQVTM and CDR2 is ANQGSEA. The CDR3 sequence is CSVVVYEQYF. DNA for the CDR3: TGCAGCGTTGTTGTCTACGAGCAGTACTTC.

This clonotype was counted many times. The rearrangement joins TRBV4-3 to TRBJ1-3; tentative D call: TRBD1 (5 bases). The V end was cut by 0 bases, the J end by 2 bases, with 8 bases between. Germline V CDR1 and CDR2: LGHNA, YSLEER. This CDR3 has 15 amino acids. The CDR3 loop is CASSQDLGAGNTIYF. The CDR3 DNA is TGCGCCAGCAGCCAAGATCTAGGGGCTGGAAACACCATATATTTT.

V is TRBV7-9 and J is TRBJ2-7, with D tentatively TRBD1 or TRBD2 (5 bases each). Germline CDR1 is SEHNR and CDR2 is FQNEAQ (reference sequence). Trimming cost V 11 bases and J 4 bases, with 15 bases left between them. The CDR3 has 12 residues. In nucleotides, the CDR3 is TGTGCCGGGGGTGAGGGGCCGTACGAGCAGTACTTC. It encodes CAGGEGPYEQYF.

The chain joins TRBV28 to TRBJ2-6; D may correspond to TRBD1 or TRBD2 (5 bases each). Germline values: CDR1 MDHEN, CDR2 SYDVKM. V was cut by 5 bases and J by 4 bases, with 12 bases left in between. This CDR3 region has 15 residues. CDR3 sequence (DNA): TGTGCCAGCAGTCCCTCCGGGGCCGGGGCCAACGTCCTGACTTTC. Protein: CASSPSGAGANVLTF.

This clonotype was seen more than once but under ten times. V and J are TRBV6-1 and TRBJ2-7; TRBD1 might be the D (5 bases). CDR1 and CDR2 from the germline V gene are MNHNS and SASEGT. With 2 bases removed from V and 4 bases from J, the gap between germline ends came to 9 bases. The CDR3 sequence is 13 residues long. CDR3 coding DNA: TGTGCCAGCAGTGAAACAGGACCATACGAGCAGTACTTC. Its protein is CASSETGPYEQYF.

This sequence joins TRBV27 and TRBJ1-2; D is perhaps TRBD1 (5 bases). This CDR3 is 13 amino acids long. With 5 bases removed from V and 3 bases from J, the gap between germline ends came to 10 bases. Germline V gives CDR1 MNHEY, CDR2 SMNVEV (reference sequence). The CDR3 protein is CASSKGPYYGYTF. The DNA for the CDR3 is TGTGCCAGCAGTAAGGGACCGTACTATGGCTACACCTTC.

The chain couples TRBV13 to TRBJ2-3, with a possible D match to TRBD1 (6 bases). The V gene's germline CDR1 is PRHDT and CDR2 FYEKMQ (reference sequence). V gave up 2 bases and J gave up 0 bases, with 9 bases separating them. The CDR3 extends over 15 amino acids. CDR3 sequence reads: CASSLLGASTDTQYF. The DNA of the CDR3 is TGTGCCAGCAGCTTACTGGGGGCTAGCACAGATACGCAGTATTTT.

This chain joins TRBV20-1 and TRBJ2-3; no firm D call. The CDR3 extends over 14 amino acids. Germline V CDR1 and CDR2: DFQATT, SNEGSKA (reference sequence). The V end lost 3 bases, the J end lost 2 bases, and 12 bases lay between the germline ends. DNA for the CDR3: TGCAGTGCTAGCCGGACGGAAATCACAGATACGCAGTATTTT. It translates to CSASRTEITDTQYF.